These 8 T cell receptor beta chains originate from one sample sequenced in a study of CD8 T cells in Susac syndrome. Reverse transcription of roughly 0.5 to 1 ug RNA was performed with random hexamers. MiXCR, run by TCRdb on the immunoSEQ multiplex PCR reads, gives a single entry per CDR3 protein. The data contain roughly 150,000 distinct CDR3 sequences, approximately 95% of them singletons. Material: CD4+ T cells from PBMCs. All receptors derive from a human donor with Susac syndrome.

The chain is built from TRBV4-2 and TRBJ2-7, with 8 bases fitting TRBD1. Germline values: CDR1 LGHNA, CDR2 YNFKEQ. Germline trimming cut 3 bases from V and 5 bases from J; bases unmatched to any gene: 12. This CDR3 region has 16 residues. The CDR3 is CASSQITGGRTDEQYF. The CDR3 DNA reads as TGTGCCAGCAGCCAGATCACAGGGGGTAGGACGGACGAGCAGTACTTC.

The chain recombines TRBV12-3 or TRBV12-4 with TRBJ1-5; TRBD1 agrees at 7 bases. The CDR3 extends over 14 amino acids. V shed 5 bases, J shed 6 bases, and the junction held 7 bases outside the gene matches. CDR3 DNA sequence: TGTGCCAGCAGTGGGACAGAAAGGCGTCAGCCCCAGCATTTT. It yields the protein CASSGTERRQPQHF.

The chain uses TRBV3-1 and TRBJ1-1, with D unresolved. V lost 4 bases, J lost 8 bases, and 11 bases lay in between. Germline-derived CDR1 and CDR2 are LGHDT and YNNKEL (reference sequence). CDR3 length equals 12 residues. CDR3 in amino acids: CASSLRTREAFF. CDR3 DNA sequence: TGTGCCAGCAGCCTCAGGACCCGGGAAGCTTTCTTT.

The chain links TRBV29-1 to TRBJ2-5; 8 nucleotides match TRBD2. CDR3 length: 13 amino acids. Germline CDR1 reads SQVTM; CDR2 reads ANQGSEA. The V and J ends lost 6 bases and 5 bases, in that order; junction bases with no gene match: 8. This CDR3 is CSVRAGEWETQYF. In DNA, the CDR3 is TGCAGCGTGCGAGCGGGAGAGTGGGAGACCCAGTACTTC.

The V and J genes are TRBV18 and TRBJ2-7; D may be TRBD1 (6 bases). V lost 5 bases, J lost 5 bases, and 16 bases lay in between. Germline loops: CDR1 KGHSH, CDR2 LQKENI. This CDR3 region has 14 residues. For the CDR3, the DNA is TGTGCCAGCTCAGAGGTACAGGGCCGGAACGAGCAGTACTTC. Residues: CASSEVQGRNEQYF.

The CDR3 DNA sequence: TGTGCCAGCAGCTCTGTGGACAGCTACAATGAGCAGTTCTTC. Translation: CASSSVDSYNEQFF. The rearrangement joins TRBV11-2 to TRBJ2-1; possible D gene TRBD1, 6 bases. This CDR3 comprises 14 residues. CDR1 is SGHAT and CDR2 is FQNNGV in the germline V gene. Between the trimmed V and J ends, which lost 4 bases and 3 bases, there was a span of 10 bases.

The chain is built from TRBV29-1 and TRBJ2-5, with D perhaps matching TRBD1 or TRBD2 (7 bases each). The V and J ends lost 6 bases and 13 bases respectively, with 18 bases between them. CDR3 length: 11 residues. Germline assignment: CDR1 SQVTM and CDR2 ANQGSEA. DNA of the CDR3: TGCAGCGTCGTCCAGGGGGGGGGACGGTACTTC. Amino acids: CSVVQGGGRYF.

The rearrangement links TRBV20-1 to TRBJ2-3; D perhaps matches TRBD1 (5 bases). The CDR3 extends over 12 amino acids. From germline, CDR1 is DFQATT and CDR2 SNEGSKA (reference sequence). V gave up 7 bases and J gave up 1 base, with 9 bases separating them. Written as DNA, the CDR3 is TGCAGTGAAAGGGGCGGCACAGATACGCAGTATTTT. It translates to CSERGGTDTQYF.